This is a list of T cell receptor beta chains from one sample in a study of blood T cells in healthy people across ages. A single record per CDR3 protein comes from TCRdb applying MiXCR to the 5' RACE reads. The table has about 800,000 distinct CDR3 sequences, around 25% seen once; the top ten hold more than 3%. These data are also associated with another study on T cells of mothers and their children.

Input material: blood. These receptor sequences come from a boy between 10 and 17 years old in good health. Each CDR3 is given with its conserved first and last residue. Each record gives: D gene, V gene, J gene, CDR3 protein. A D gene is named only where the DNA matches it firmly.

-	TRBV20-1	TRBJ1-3	CSASRGSNTIYF
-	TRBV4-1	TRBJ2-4	CASSQEGNIQYF
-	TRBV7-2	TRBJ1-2	CASSSGHGGNYGYTF
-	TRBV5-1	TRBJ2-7	CASSWRGGLSEHYF
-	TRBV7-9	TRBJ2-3	CASSLMEADTQYF
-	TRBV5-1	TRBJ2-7	CASSDPGAGYEQYF
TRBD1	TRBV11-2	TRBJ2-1	CASIRTGYTSYNEQFF
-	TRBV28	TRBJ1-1	CASSLVRGGTEAFF
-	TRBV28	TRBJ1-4	CASSSNGILREKLFF
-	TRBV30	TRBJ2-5	CAWSVASPGGETQYF
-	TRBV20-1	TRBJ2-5	CSARDLWREQETQYF
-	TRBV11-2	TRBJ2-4	CASLVVHKNIQYF
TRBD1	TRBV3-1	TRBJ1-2	CASRPRTGYGYTF
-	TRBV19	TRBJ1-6	CASSRQRNDSPLHF
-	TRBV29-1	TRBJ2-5	CSVESETQYF
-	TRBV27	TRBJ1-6	CASSLDRSSYNSPLHF
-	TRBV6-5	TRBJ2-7	CASSTLTSSYEQYF
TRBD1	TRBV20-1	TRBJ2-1	CSARIQGMHNEQFF
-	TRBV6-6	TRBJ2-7	CASNYLGEGYEQYF
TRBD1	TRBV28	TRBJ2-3	CASSSRTGVTDTQYF
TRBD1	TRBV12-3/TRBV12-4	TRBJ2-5	CASSSQGAGKTQYF
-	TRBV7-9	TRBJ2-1	CASSLVGTFNEQFF
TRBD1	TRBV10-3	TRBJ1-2	CAISESVTRTGIANYGYTF
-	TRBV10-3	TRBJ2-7	CAIGETGSYEQYF
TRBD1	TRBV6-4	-	CASSPLFRDRVREQFF
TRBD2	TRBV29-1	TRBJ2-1	CSVASGMPNEQFF
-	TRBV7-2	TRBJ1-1	CASNHEGMGQRNTEAFF
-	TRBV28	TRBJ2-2	CASTSPPSGTGELFF
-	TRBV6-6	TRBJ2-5	CASSTGNHQETQYF